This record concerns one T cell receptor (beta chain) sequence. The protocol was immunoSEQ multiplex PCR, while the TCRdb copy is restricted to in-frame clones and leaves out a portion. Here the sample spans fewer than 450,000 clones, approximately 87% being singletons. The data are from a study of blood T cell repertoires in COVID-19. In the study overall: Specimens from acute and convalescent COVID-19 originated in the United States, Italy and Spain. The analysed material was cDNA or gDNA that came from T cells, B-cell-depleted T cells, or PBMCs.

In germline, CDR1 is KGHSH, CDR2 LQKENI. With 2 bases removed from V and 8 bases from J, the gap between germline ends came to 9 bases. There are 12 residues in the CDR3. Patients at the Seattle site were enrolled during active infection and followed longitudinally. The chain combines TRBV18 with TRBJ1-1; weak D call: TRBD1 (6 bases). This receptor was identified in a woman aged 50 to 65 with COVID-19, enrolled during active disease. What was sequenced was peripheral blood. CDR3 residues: CASSPNREEAFF. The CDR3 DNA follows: TGTGCCAGCTCACCAAACAGGGAAGAAGCTTTCTTT.